The text below deals with one T cell receptor (beta chain). Its target antigen remains unknown. Base qualities were left out, and no much larger clone turns up one base away. This specimen comes from a study of shared clonotypes between healthy human individuals (dated by TCRdb to 2019 to 2021). Some background on the complete study: The cohort included a few men and a couple of women between 18 and 49 years of age. Per donor, three plates each were used for CD4 naive and CD4 memory, two for CD8 naive, and one for CD8 memory. To estimate repertoire size and how much clonotypes are shared between individuals, the study performed deep sequencing of blood TCR repertoires from 4 to 6 healthy adults. Different laboratories and diverse techniques were used to prepare libraries and sequence TCR repertoires, to increase sequencing depth and limit assay-specific biases. Each donor's leukapheresis produced roughly between roughly 0.9 and 9 billion PBMCs.

Donors were healthy HIV-negative adults with no recently reported acute infections or vaccinations. All donors were Caucasian adults living in Nashville, Tennessee, USA. CD4+ T cells were enriched by magnetic negative selection, after which naive cells were positively selected on CD45RA and the negative fraction was taken as the memory subset. After blood collection by leukapheresis, PBMCs were isolated using Ficoll-Histopaque density gradient centrifugation and then cryopreserved in the vapor phase of liquid nitrogen. Analytical flow cytometry was used to check the purity and quantity of each magnetically sorted T cell population. Each sorted fraction had its genomic DNA isolated and then quantified by UV absorbance on a Nanodrop 2000c. According to the germline V gene, CDR1 reads SGHRS and CDR2 reads YFSETQ. The CDR3 has 17 amino acids, counting the end cysteine and phenylalanine. The read is trimmed to its CDR3 DNA, 51 bases read in frame from base 1. Trimming takes 4 bases off V and 0 bases off J; junction bases not matched to a gene: 9.

Using the deep immunoSEQ assay, TCR CDR3 regions were amplified from genomic DNA by multiplex PCR. Extracted genomic DNA from each cell subset was spread evenly across all wells of several immunoSEQ 96-well plates, with each plate serving as a replicate. For sorted subsets, roughly 0.2 ug genomic DNA, equal to some 30,000 T cell genomes, was loaded into each replicate PCR. Purified libraries were measured with a Qubit 3.0 fluorometer, size-checked on a Bioanalyzer 2100, and measured again with the KAPA Library Quantification kit. Every immunoSEQ 96-well plate was sequenced on a separate single-read 150-cycle Illumina NextSeq 550 flow cell. The paper's data handling went like this. Because the immunoSEQ output included only junctional sequences and no quality scores, the filtering could not be the same as the filtering used for full-length reads. Sequences were annotated with PyIR, a Python wrapper for IgBLAST v1.9, using IMGT germline references to assign V/J genes and CDR3. Any read was removed if the V/J assignment was weak (E-value above 1e-6), the CDR3 was missing, or the read contained stop codons, out-of-frame junctions, or ambiguous translated residues. V3J clonotypes were defined as sequences sharing the same inferred V gene, J gene, and CDR3 amino acid sequence. The percentage overlap between two repertoires was calculated by dividing the number of shared unique clonotypes by the size of the smaller repertoire. Three approaches were used to assess repertoire richness: RTK rarefaction, the Chao1 estimator, and Recon v2.1 estimates of unobserved clonotypes. Generation probabilities were computed with OLGA for all TCRbeta clonotypes obtained by the gDNA method from a handful of donors. TCRdb limited this immuneACCESS table to in-frame rearrangements with V and J called. A share of clones is missing; checked studies link under half to unresolved V genes, and the rest is unexplained. Clone size and V and J calls were adopted from that table, with D and trimming inferred from the DNA. This sample comprises about 2.4 million clones, roughly 93% of them detected only once. Approximately 0.36% of the sample comes from the top ten.

Study-wide conclusions, independent of this receptor: Only blood was sampled, and tissue TCR repertoires likely differ from those in blood. The genetic and exposure-history diversity represented was limited by the small number of donors. Approximately 5% of naive CD4, roughly 3.6% of naive CD8, roughly 2.4% of memory CD4, and around 0.4% of memory CD8 clonotypes were shared across a few donors. Compared with non-shared clonotypes, clonotypes shared by all four sorted-subset donors had higher generation probabilities. Based on pairwise subsampling, the degree of clonotype sharing among donors was expected to be affected by sequencing depth. Incomplete sequencing was indicated by rarefaction of sorted-subset datasets, despite the large sequencing depth. Naive subsets generally had larger estimated clonotype richness than memory subsets did.

This sequence originates from a man aged 18 to 35 in good health. Some clones in this sample may be carry-over from other donors' samples. The sequence joins TRBV5-1 to TRBJ2-3; TRBD1 agrees with 9 junctional bases. The material sequenced was naive CD4+ T cells from PBMCs. In the paper's terms, the cell subset or site label means: CD45RA+ positively selected. The sequenced DNA: TGCGCCAGCAGCGTTCCCTCCGGACAGGGGAGCACAGATACGCAGTATTTT. It encodes CASSVPSGQGSTDTQYF.